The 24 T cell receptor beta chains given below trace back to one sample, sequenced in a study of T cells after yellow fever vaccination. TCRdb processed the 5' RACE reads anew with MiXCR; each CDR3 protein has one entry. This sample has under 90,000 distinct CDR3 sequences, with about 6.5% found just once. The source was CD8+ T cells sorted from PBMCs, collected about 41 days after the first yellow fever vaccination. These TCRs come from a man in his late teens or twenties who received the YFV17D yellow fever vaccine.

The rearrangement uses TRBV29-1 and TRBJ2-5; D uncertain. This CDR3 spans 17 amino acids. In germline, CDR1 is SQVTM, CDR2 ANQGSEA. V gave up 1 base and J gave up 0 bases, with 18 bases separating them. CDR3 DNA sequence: TGCAGCGTTGAAGGGCCCGTTGATCGTCAGAACCAAGAGACCCAGTACTTC. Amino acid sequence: CSVEGPVDRQNQETQYF.

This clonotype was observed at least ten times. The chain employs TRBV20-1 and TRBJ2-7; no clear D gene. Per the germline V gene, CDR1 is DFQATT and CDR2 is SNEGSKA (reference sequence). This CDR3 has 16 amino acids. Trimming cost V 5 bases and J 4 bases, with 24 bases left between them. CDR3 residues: CSAAPPVPQPSYEQYF. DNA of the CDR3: TGCAGTGCTGCCCCCCCAGTACCCCAGCCATCATACGAGCAGTACTTC.

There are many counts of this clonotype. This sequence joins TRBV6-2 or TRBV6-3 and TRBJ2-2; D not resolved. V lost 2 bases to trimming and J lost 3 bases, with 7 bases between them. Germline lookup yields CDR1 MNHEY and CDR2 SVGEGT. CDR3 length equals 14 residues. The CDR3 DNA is TGTGCCAGCAGTTACCTTACAGACACCGGGGAGCTGTTTTTT. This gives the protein CASSYLTDTGELFF.

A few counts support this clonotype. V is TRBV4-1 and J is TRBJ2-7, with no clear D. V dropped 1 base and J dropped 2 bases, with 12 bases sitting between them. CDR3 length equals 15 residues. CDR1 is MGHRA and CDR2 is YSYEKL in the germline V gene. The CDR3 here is CASSQVLGSAYEQYF. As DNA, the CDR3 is TGCGCCAGCAGCCAAGTTTTAGGTTCAGCCTACGAGCAGTACTTC.

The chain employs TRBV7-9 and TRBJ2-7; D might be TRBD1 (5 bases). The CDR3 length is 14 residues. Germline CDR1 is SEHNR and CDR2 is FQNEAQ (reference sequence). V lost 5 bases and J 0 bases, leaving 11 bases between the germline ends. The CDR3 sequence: CASSHDSASYEQYV. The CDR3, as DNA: TGTGCCAGCAGCCATGACAGTGCCTCCTACGAGCAGTACGTC.

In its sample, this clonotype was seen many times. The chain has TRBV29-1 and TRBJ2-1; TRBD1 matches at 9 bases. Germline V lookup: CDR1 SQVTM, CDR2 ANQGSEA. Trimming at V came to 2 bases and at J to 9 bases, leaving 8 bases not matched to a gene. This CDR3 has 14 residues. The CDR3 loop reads CSVEPRDREREQFF. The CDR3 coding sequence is TGCAGCGTTGAACCCCGGGACAGGGAGCGTGAGCAGTTCTTC.

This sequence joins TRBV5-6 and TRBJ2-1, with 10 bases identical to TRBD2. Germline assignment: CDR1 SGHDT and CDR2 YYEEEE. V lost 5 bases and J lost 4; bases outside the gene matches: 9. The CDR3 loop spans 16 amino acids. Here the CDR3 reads CASSTGVAGGYNEQFF. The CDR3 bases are TGTGCCAGCAGTACGGGAGTAGCGGGGGGTTACAATGAGCAGTTCTTC.

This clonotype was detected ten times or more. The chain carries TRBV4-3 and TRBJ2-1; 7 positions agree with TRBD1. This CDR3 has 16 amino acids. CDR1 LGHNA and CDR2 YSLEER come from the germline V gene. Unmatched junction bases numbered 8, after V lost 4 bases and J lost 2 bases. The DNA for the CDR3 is TGCGCCAGCAGCCCAGGGACAGCTGGGCCCTACAATGAGCAGTTCTTC. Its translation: CASSPGTAGPYNEQFF.

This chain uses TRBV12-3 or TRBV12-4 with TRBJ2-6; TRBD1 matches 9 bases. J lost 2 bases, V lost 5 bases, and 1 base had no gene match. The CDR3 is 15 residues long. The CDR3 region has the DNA TGTGCCAGCAGTCGACAGGGGGCTGGGGCCAACGTCCTGACTTTC. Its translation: CASSRQGAGANVLTF.

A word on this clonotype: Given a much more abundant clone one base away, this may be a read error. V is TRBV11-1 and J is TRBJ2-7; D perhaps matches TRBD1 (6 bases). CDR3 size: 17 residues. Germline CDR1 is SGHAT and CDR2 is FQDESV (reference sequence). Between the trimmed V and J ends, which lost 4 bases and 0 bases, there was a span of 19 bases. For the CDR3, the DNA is TGTGCCAGCAGCTCAGCCGTCATACAGGGTTACTCCTACGAGCAGTACTTC. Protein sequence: CASSSAVIQGYSYEQYF.

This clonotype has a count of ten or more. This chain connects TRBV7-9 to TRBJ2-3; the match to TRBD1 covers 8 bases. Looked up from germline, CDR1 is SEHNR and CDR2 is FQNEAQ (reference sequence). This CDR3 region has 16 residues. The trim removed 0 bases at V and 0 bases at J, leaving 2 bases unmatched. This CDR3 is CASSLARTGSTDTQYF. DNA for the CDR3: TGTGCCAGCAGCTTAGCCCGGACAGGGAGCACAGATACGCAGTATTTT.

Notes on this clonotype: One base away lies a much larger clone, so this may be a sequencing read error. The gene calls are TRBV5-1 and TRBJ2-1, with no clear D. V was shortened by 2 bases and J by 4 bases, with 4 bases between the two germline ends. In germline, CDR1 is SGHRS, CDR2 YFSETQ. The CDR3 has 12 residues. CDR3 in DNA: TGCGCCAGCAGCTTATGGTACAATGAGCAGTTCTTC. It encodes CASSLWYNEQFF.

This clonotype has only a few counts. DNA of the CDR3: TGCAGCGTTGAAGTGGGGACATACACTGAAGCTTTCTTT. This encodes CSVEVGTYTEAFF. The chain combines TRBV29-1 with TRBJ1-1; weak D call: TRBD1 (6 bases). CDR3 length: 13 amino acids. Germline V gene sequence: CDR1 SQVTM, CDR2 ANQGSEA. With 1 base removed from V and 3 bases from J, the gap between germline ends came to 9 bases.

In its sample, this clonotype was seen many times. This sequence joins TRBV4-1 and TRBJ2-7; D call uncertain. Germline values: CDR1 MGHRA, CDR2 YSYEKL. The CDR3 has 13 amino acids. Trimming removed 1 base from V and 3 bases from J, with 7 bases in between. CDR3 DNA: TGCGCCAGCAGCCAAGCCACATACTACGAGCAGTACTTC. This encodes CASSQATYYEQYF.

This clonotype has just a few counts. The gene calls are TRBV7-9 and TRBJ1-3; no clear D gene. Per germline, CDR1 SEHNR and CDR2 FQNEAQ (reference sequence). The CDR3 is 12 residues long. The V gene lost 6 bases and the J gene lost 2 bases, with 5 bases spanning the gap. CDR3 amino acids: CASRGAGNTIYF. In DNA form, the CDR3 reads TGTGCCAGCAGAGGCGCTGGAAACACCATATATTTT. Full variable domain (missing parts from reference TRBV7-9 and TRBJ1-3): DTGVSQNPRHKITKRGQNVTFRCDPISEHNRLYWYRQTLGQGPEFLTYFQNEAQLEKSRLLSDRFSAERPKGSFSTLEIQRTEQGDSAMYLCASRGAGNTIYFGEGSWLTVV.

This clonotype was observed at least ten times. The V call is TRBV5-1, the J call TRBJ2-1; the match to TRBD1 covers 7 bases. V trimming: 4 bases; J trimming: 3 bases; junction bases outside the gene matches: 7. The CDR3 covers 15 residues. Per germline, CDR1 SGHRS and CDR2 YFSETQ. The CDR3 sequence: CASSPSGTDYNEQFF. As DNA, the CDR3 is TGCGCCAGCAGCCCATCCGGGACAGACTACAATGAGCAGTTCTTC.

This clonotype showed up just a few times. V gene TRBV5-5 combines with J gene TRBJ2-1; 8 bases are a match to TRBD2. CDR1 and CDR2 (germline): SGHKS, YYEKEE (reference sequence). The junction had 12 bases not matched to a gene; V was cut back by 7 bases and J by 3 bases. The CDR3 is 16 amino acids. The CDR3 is CASLQRGPLLYNEQFF. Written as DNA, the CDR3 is TGTGCCAGCCTCCAGCGGGGGCCTCTCCTCTACAATGAGCAGTTCTTC.

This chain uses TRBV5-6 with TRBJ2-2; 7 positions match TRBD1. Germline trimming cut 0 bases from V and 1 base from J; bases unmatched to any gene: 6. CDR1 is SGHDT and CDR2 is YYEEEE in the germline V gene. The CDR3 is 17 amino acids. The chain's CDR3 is CASSLVLRTGNTGELFF. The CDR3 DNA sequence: TGTGCCAGCAGCTTGGTTTTACGGACAGGGAACACCGGGGAGCTGTTTTTT.

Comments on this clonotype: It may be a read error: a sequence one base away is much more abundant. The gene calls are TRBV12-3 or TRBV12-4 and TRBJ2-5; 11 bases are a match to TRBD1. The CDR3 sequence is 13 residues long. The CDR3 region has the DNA TGTGCCAGCAGGGGGACAGGGGGAGAGAACCAGTACTTC. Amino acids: CASRGTGGENQYF.

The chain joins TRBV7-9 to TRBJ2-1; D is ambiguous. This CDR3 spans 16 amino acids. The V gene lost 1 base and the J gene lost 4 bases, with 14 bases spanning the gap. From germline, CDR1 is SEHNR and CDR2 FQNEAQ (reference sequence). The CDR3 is CASSLGGVLPYNEQFF. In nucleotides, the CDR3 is TGTGCCAGCAGCTTAGGTGGGGTCCTCCCTTACAATGAGCAGTTCTTC.

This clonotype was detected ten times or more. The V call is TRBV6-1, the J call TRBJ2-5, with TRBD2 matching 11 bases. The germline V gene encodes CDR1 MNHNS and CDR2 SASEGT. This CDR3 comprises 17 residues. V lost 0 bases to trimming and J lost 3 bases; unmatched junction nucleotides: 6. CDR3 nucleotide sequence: TGTGCCAGCAGTGAAGCGGTAGAACTAGCGGGGGAAGAGACCCAGTACTTC. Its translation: CASSEAVELAGEETQYF.

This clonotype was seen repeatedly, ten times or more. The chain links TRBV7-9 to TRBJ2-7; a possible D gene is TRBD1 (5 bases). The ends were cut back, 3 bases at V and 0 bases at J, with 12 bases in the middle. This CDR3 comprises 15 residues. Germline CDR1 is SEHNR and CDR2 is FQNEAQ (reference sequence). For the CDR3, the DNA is TGTGCCAGCAGCTTTGACAGAACGAGCTCCTACGAGCAGTACGTC. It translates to CASSFDRTSSYEQYV.

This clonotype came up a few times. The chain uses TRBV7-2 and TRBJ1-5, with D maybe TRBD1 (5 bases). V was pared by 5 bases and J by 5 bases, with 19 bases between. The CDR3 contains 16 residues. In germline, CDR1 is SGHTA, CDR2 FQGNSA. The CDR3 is CASSPRFLGVDQPQHF. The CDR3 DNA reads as TGTGCCAGCAGCCCGCGTTTTTTGGGGGTGGATCAGCCCCAGCATTTT. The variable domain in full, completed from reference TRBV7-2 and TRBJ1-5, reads GAGVSQSPSNKVTEKGKDVELRCDPISGHTALYWYRQSLGQGLEFLIYFQGNSAPDKSGLPSDRFSAERTGGSVSTLTIQRTQQEDSAVYLCASSPRFLGVDQPQHFGDGTRLSIL.

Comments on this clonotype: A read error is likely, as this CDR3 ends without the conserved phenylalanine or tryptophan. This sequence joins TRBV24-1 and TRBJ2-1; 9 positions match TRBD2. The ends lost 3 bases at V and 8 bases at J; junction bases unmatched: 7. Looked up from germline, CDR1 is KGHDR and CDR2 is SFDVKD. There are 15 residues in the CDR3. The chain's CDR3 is CATSDISGGEDEQFL. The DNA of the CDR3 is TGTGCCACCAGTGATATTAGCGGGGGTGAAGATGAGCAGTTCTTA.